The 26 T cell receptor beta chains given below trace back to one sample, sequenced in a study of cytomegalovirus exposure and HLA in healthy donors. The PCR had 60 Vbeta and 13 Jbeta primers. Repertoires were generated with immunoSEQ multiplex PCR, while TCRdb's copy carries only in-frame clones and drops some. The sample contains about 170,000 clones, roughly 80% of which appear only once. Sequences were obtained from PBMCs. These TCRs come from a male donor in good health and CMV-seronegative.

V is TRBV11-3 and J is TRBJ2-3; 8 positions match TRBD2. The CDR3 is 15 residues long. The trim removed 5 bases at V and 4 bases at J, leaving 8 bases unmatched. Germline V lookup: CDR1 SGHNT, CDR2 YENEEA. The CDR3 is CASSQRSGRADTQYF. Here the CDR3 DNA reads TGTGCCAGCAGCCAACGCAGCGGGAGAGCAGATACGCAGTATTTT.

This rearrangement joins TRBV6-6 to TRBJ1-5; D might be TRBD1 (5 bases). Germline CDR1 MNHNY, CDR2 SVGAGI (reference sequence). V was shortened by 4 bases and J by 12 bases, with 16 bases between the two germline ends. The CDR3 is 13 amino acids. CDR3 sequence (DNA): TGTGCCAGCAGTTTCAACGGGCCGGGGGACCAGCATTTT. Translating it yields CASSFNGPGDQHF.

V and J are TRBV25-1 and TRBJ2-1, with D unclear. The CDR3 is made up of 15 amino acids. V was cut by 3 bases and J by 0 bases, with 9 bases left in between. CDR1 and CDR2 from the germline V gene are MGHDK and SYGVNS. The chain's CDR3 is CASSDTRYSYNEQFF. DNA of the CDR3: TGTGCCAGCAGTGATACGAGATACTCCTACAATGAGCAGTTCTTC.

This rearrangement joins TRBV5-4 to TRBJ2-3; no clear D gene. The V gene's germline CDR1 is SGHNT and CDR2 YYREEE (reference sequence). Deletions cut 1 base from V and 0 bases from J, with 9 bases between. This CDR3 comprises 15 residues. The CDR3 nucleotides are TGTGCCAGCAGCTTGAACTACCCTAGCACAGATACGCAGTATTTT. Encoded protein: CASSLNYPSTDTQYF.

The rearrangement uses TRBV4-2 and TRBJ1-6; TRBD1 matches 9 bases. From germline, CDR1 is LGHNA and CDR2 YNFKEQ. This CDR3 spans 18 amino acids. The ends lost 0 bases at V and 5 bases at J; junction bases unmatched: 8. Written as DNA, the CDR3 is TGTGCCAGCAGCCAAGATCTAACAGGGGGCTTTAATAATTCACCCCTCCACTTT. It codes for CASSQDLTGGFNNSPLHF.

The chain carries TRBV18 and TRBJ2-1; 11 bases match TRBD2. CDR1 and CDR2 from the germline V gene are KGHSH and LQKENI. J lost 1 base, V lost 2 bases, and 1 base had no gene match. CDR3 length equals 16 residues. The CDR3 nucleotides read TGTGCCAGCTCACCAGGGACTAGCGGATCCTACAATGAGCAGTTCTTC. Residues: CASSPGTSGSYNEQFF. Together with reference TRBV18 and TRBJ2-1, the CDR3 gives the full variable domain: NAGVMQNPRHLVRRRGQEARLRCSPMKGHSHVYWYRQLPEEGLKFMVYLQKENIIDESGMPKERFSAEFPKEGPSILRIQQVVRGDSAAYFCASSPGTSGSYNEQFFGPGTRLTVL.

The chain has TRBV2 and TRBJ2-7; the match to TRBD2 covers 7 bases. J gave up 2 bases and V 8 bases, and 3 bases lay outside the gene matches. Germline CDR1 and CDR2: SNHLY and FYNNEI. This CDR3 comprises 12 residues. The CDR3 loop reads CASGGGPYEQYF. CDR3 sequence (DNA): TGTGCCAGCGGGGGGGGACCCTACGAGCAGTACTTC. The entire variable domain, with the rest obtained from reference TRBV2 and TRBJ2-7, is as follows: EPEVTQTPSHQVTQMGQEVILRCVPISNHLYFYWYRQILGQKVEFLVSFYNNEISEKSEIFDDQFSVERPDGSNFTLKIRSTKLEDSAMYFCASGGGPYEQYFGPGTRLTVT.

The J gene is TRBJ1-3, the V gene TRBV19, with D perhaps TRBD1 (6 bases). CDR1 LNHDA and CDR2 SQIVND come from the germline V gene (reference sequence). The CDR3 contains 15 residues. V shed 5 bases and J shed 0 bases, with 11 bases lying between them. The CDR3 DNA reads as TGTGCCAGTAGTTCACAGGGCTACTCTGGAAACACCATATATTTT. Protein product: CASSSQGYSGNTIYF.

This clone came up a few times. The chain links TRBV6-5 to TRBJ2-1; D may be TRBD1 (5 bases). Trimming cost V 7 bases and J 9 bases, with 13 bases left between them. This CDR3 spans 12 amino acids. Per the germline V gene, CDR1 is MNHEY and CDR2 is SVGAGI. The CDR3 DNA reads TGTGCCAGCAATACCAGGGTGGGTGAGCAGTTCTTC. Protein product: CASNTRVGEQFF.

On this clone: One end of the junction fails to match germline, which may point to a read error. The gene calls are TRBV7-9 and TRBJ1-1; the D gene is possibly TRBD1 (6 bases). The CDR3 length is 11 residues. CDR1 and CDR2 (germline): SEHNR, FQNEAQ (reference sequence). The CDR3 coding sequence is TGTTCCAGCAGCGGACAGACTGAAGCTTTCTTT. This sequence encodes CSSSGQTEAFF.

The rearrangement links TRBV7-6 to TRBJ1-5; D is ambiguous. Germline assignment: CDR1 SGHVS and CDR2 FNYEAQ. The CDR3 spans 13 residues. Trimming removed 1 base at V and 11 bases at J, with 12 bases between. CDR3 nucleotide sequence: TGTGCCAGCAGCTTAGAACCCCGGCGGGCCCAGCATTTT. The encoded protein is CASSLEPRRAQHF. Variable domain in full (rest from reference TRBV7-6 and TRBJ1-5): GAGVSQSPRYKVTKRGQDVALRCDPISGHVSLYWYRQALGQGPEFLTYFNYEAQQDKSGLPNDRFSAERPEGSISTLTIQRTEQRDSAMYRCASSLEPRRAQHFGDGTRLSIL.

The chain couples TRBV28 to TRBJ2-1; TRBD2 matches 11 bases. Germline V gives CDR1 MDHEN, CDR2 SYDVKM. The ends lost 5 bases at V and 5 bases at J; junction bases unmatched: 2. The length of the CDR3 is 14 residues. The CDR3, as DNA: TGTGCCAGCAGTGTACTAGCGGGAGACAATGAGCAGTTCTTC. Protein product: CASSVLAGDNEQFF.

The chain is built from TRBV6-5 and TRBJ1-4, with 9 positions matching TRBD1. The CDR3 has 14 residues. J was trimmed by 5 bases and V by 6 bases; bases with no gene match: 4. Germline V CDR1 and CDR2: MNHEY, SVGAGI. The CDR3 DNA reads TGTGCCAGCAGGACTGGGACAGGGAATGAAAAACTGTTTTTT. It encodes CASRTGTGNEKLFF.

The CDR3: CASSEVGQGSGYTF. Written as DNA, the CDR3 is TGTGCCAGCAGTGAAGTCGGGCAGGGGTCTGGCTACACCTTC. V gene TRBV6-1 combines with J gene TRBJ1-2; D might be TRBD1 (6 bases). The CDR3 has 14 amino acids. V lost 1 base, J lost 7 bases, and 13 bases lay in between. The germline V gene has CDR1 MNHNS and CDR2 SASEGT.

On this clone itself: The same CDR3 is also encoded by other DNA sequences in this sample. CDR3 amino acids: CASSVDREETQYF. Here the CDR3 DNA reads TGTGCCAGCAGCGTAGATCGGGAAGAGACCCAGTACTTC. The chain combines TRBV9 with TRBJ2-5; no clear D. V gave up 0 bases and J gave up 3 bases, with 6 bases separating them. Germline lookup yields CDR1 SGDLS and CDR2 YYNGEE. The CDR3 runs to 13 residues.

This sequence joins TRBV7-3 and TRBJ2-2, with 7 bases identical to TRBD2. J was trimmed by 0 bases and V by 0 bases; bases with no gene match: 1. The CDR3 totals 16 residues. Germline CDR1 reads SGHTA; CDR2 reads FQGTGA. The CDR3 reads CASSLTGGANTGELFF. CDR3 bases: TGTGCCAGCAGCTTAACTGGGGGGGCGAACACCGGGGAGCTGTTTTTT.

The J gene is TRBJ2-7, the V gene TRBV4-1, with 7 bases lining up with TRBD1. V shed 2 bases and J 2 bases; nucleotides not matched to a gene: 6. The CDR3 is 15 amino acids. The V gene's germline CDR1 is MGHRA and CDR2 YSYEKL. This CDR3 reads CASSQKQGSAYEQYF. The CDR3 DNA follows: TGCGCCAGCAGCCAAAAACAGGGGTCAGCCTACGAGCAGTACTTC.

Here the CDR3 DNA reads TGTGCCAGCAGTTACTCGGACAGCTACAATGAGCAGTTCTTC. This gives the protein CASSYSDSYNEQFF. This chain links TRBV6-6 with TRBJ2-1, with a weak D call TRBD1 (6 bases). V lost 0 bases and J 3 bases, leaving 6 bases between the germline ends. The germline gives CDR1 MNHNY, CDR2 SVGAGI (reference sequence). The CDR3 loop spans 14 amino acids.

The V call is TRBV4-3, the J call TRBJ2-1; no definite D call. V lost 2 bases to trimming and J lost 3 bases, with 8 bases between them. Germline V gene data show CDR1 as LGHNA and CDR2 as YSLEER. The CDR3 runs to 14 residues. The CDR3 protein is CASSQSTIYNEQFF. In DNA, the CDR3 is TGCGCCAGCAGCCAAAGCACCATCTACAATGAGCAGTTCTTC.

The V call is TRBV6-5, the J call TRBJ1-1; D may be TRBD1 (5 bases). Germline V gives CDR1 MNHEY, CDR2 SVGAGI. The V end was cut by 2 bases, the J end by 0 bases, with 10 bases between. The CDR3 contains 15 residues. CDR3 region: CASSYAGGMNTEAFF. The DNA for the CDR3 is TGTGCCAGCAGTTACGCGGGGGGGATGAACACTGAAGCTTTCTTT.

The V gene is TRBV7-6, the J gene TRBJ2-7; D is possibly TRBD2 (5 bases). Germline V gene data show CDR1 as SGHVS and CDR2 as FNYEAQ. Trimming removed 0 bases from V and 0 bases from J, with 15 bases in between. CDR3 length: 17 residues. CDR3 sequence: CASSLAGLANPSYEQYF. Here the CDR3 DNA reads TGTGCCAGCAGCTTAGCCGGACTTGCCAACCCCTCCTACGAGCAGTACTTC. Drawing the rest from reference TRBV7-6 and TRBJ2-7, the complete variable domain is GAGVSQSPRYKVTKRGQDVALRCDPISGHVSLYWYRQALGQGPEFLTYFNYEAQQDKSGLPNDRFSAERPEGSISTLTIQRTEQRDSAMYRCASSLAGLANPSYEQYFGPGTRLTVT.

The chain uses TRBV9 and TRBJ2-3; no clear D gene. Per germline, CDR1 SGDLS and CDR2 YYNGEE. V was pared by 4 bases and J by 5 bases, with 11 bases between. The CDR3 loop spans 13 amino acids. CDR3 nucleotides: TGTGCCAGCAGCCCCCGTCCGGGAGATACGCAGTATTTT. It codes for CASSPRPGDTQYF.

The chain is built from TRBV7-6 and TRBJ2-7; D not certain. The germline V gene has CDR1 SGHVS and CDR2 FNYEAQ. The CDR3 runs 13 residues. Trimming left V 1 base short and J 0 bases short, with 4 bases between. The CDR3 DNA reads TGTGCCAGCAGCTTAGACACCTCCTACGAGCAGTACTTC. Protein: CASSLDTSYEQYF.

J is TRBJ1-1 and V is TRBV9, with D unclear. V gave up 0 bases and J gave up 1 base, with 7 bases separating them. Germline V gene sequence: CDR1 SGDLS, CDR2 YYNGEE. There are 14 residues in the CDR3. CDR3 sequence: CASSVDVANTEAFF. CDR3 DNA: TGTGCCAGCAGCGTAGATGTGGCGAACACTGAAGCTTTCTTT.

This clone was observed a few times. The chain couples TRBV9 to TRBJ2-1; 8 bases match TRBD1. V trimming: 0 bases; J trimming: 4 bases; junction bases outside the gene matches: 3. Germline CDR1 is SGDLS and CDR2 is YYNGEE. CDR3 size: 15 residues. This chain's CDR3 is CASSVGQGNYNEQFF. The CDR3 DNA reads TGTGCCAGCAGCGTAGGACAGGGGAATTACAATGAGCAGTTCTTC.

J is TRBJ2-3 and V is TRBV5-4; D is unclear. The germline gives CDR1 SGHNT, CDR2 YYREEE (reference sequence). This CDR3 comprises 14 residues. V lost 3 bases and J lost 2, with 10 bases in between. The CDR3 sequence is CASSSFPLTDTQYF. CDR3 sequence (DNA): TGTGCCAGCAGCTCCTTCCCACTCACAGATACGCAGTATTTT.